The 24 T cell receptor beta chains below come from one sample, sequenced in a study of T cell responses to AZD1222 COVID-19 vaccine. Profiling relied on immunoSEQ multiplex PCR, and the TCRdb table lists in-frame clones only, not all of them. The data show about 180,000 clones, about 89% seen once. Sequenced here: peripheral blood, sampled on day 0 of AZD1222 vaccination. The receptors were sampled from an adult in good health.

The chain has TRBV6-1 and TRBJ1-1; D call uncertain. The length of the CDR3 is 14 residues. V lost 3 bases and J 4 bases, leaving 12 bases between the germline ends. From germline, CDR1 is MNHNS and CDR2 SASEGT. CDR3 loop: CASSDLGRGTEAFF. The CDR3 DNA reads as TGTGCCAGCAGTGATTTGGGCAGAGGCACTGAAGCTTTCTTT.

V usage is TRBV2 and J usage is TRBJ1-1; no definite D call. The CDR3 has 14 residues. The germline V gene has CDR1 SNHLY and CDR2 FYNNEI. The ends were cut back, 6 bases at V and 1 base at J, with 12 bases in the middle. CDR3 nucleotide sequence: TGTGCCAGCAGCGTCCACAGCGAGAACACTGAAGCTTTCTTT. Translation gives CASSVHSENTEAFF.

The chain joins TRBV5-6 to TRBJ2-3, with TRBD1 matching over 8 bases. V lost 4 bases to trimming and J lost 1 base; unmatched junction nucleotides: 8. This CDR3 contains 16 residues. The germline V gene has CDR1 SGHDT and CDR2 YYEEEE. CDR3 protein: CASSLLQGARTDTQYF. CDR3 nucleotide sequence: TGTGCCAGCAGCCTTCTTCAGGGGGCGCGCACAGATACGCAGTATTTT.

This chain joins TRBV15 and TRBJ1-1; 7 positions agree with TRBD1. Looked up from germline, CDR1 is LNHNV and CDR2 is YYDKDF (reference sequence). The J segment lost 0 bases and the V segment lost 10 bases, leaving 8 bases of the junction unmatched. The CDR3 sequence is 14 residues long. The CDR3 sequence: CAISRDSMNTEAFF. CDR3 nucleotides: TGTGCCATATCCAGGGACAGCATGAACACTGAAGCTTTCTTT.

The chain is built from TRBV7-2 and TRBJ2-5; TRBD1 agrees at 9 bases. V lost 5 bases and J lost 4; bases outside the gene matches: 17. Germline V gene lookup returns CDR1 SGHTA and CDR2 FQGNSA. This CDR3 comprises 18 residues. CDR3 amino acids: CASSVMHSGQGLGETQYF. For the CDR3, the DNA is TGTGCCAGCAGCGTAATGCACTCGGGACAGGGACTTGGAGAGACCCAGTACTTC.

The gene calls are TRBV9 and TRBJ1-1; 9 nucleotides match TRBD1. Germline V gene sequence: CDR1 SGDLS, CDR2 YYNGEE. CDR3 size: 14 residues. After removal of 4 bases from V and 7 bases from J, the junction contained 8 bases not matched to a gene. CDR3 nucleotide sequence: TGTGCCAGCAGCCTCGGGGACAGGGATCGTGAAGCTTTCTTT. Translation: CASSLGDRDREAFF.

J is TRBJ2-5 and V is TRBV6-2 or TRBV6-3, with unresolved D. Germline lookup yields CDR1 MNHEY and CDR2 SVGEGT. The V end lost 5 bases, the J end lost 0 bases, and 4 bases lay between the germline ends. CDR3 length: 12 residues. The CDR3, as DNA: TGTGCCAGCAGTAACTACCAAGAGACCCAGTACTTC. Translated, it gives CASSNYQETQYF.

CDR3 DNA: TGTGCCAGCAGCCCCCAATCCAGGGCACGTTCCGGGGAGCTGTTTTTT. As protein: CASSPQSRARSGELFF. V usage is TRBV14 and J usage is TRBJ2-2, with D possibly matching TRBD1 (5 bases). The CDR3 runs to 16 residues. Per the germline V gene, CDR1 is SGHDN and CDR2 is FVKESK. Deletions cut 4 bases from V and 6 bases from J, with 18 bases between.

J is TRBJ1-2 and V is TRBV6-6; no reliable D call. The CDR3 has 12 amino acids. CDR1 MNHNY and CDR2 SVGAGI come from the germline V gene (reference sequence). Trimming took 7 bases from V and 1 from J, leaving 7 bases between them. CDR3 DNA sequence: TGTGCCAGCACGTCGGATAACTATGGCTACACCTTC. Translated, it gives CASTSDNYGYTF.

The CDR3 spells CASRTDRDSGNTIYF. The CDR3 DNA follows: TGTGCCAGTAGAACTGACAGAGACTCTGGAAACACCATATATTTT. The gene calls are TRBV19 and TRBJ1-3; D perhaps matches TRBD1 (5 bases). The ends were cut back, 6 bases at V and 0 bases at J, with 12 bases in the middle. The CDR3 length is 15 residues. The germline V gene has CDR1 LNHDA and CDR2 SQIVND (reference sequence).

The chain uses TRBV7-2 and TRBJ1-4; 9 nucleotides line up with TRBD1. Germline CDR1 SGHTA, CDR2 FQGNSA. The CDR3 consists of 14 residues. Losses at the gene ends were 5 bases for V and 6 bases for J; bases not matched to a gene: 4. CDR3 in DNA: TGTGCCAGCAGCCTCGACAGGGGGGATGAAAAACTGTTTTTT. Translating gives CASSLDRGDEKLFF.

The genes are TRBV27 and TRBJ1-4; D remains ambiguous. V was trimmed by 4 bases and J by 3 bases, leaving 9 bases between them. This CDR3 has 14 amino acids. Germline lookup yields CDR1 MNHEY and CDR2 SMNVEV (reference sequence). Here the CDR3 reads CASSSSGANEKLFF. In DNA form, the CDR3 reads TGTGCCAGCAGTTCGAGTGGAGCTAATGAAAAACTGTTTTTT.

The chain recombines TRBV6-1 with TRBJ1-5; D is unresolved. The CDR3 consists of 12 residues. Germline V gene lookup returns CDR1 MNHNS and CDR2 SASEGT. V was cut by 2 bases and J by 9 bases, with 8 bases left in between. Here the CDR3 reads CASSERVAPQHF. In DNA form, the CDR3 reads TGTGCCAGCAGTGAAAGGGTTGCGCCCCAGCATTTT.

This chain uses TRBV7-2 with TRBJ1-2, with D possibly being TRBD1 (5 bases). The CDR3 consists of 14 residues. The V and J ends lost 1 base and 4 bases respectively, with 10 bases between them. Germline V CDR1 and CDR2: SGHTA, FQGNSA. The DNA for the CDR3 is TGTGCCAGCAGCTTAGTGACAGAGACCTATGGCTACACCTTC. Amino acids: CASSLVTETYGYTF.

The rearrangement uses TRBV19 and TRBJ2-3; D tentatively reads TRBD1 or TRBD2 (6 bases each). The CDR3 is 16 amino acids. Germline V gives CDR1 LNHDA, CDR2 SQIVND (reference sequence). The V end lost 5 bases, the J end lost 1 base, and 16 bases lay between the germline ends. As DNA, the CDR3 is TGTGCCAGTAGTCCTGCCCGGGGGCAGCGCACAGATACGCAGTATTTT. Amino acid sequence: CASSPARGQRTDTQYF.

The chain joins TRBV28 to TRBJ1-5, with D maybe TRBD1 (6 bases). Trimming took 7 bases from V and 4 from J, leaving 20 bases between them. The CDR3 covers 16 residues. Germline lookup yields CDR1 MDHEN and CDR2 SYDVKM. The CDR3 loop is CASTPFGRGENQPQHF. CDR3 DNA: TGTGCCAGCACCCCTTTTGGGAGGGGGGAAAATCAGCCCCAGCATTTT.

The V and J genes are TRBV15 and TRBJ2-7; D is tentatively TRBD1 or TRBD2 (5 bases each). V was trimmed by 1 base and J by 4 bases, leaving 14 bases between them. Germline CDR1 is LNHNV and CDR2 is YYDKDF (reference sequence). The CDR3 totals 15 residues. The CDR3 coding sequence is TGTGCCACCAGCAGAGGGTCGGGACGAGGTTACGAGCAGTACTTC. This sequence encodes CATSRGSGRGYEQYF.

This clone was recorded once. The rearrangement links TRBV4-3 to TRBJ2-7, with D uncertain. The V end was cut by 4 bases, the J end by 0 bases, with 7 bases between. CDR1 LGHNA and CDR2 YSLEER come from the germline V gene. CDR3 length: 13 amino acids. The CDR3 region is CASSLTPSYEQYF. The DNA of the CDR3 is TGCGCCAGCAGCCTAACGCCCTCCTACGAGCAGTACTTC.

This clone is a singleton in its sample. The V and J genes are TRBV27 and TRBJ1-4, with a weak D call TRBD1 (5 bases). CDR1 is MNHEY, CDR2 SMNVEV, per germline (reference sequence). There are 15 residues in the CDR3. Trimming shortened V by 9 bases and J by 7 bases, and 21 bases separated the two germline ends. The CDR3 DNA follows: TGTGCCAGACGAAGCGGGGTTCAGCAGGGTGAAAAACTGTTTTTT. Translating gives CARRSGVQQGEKLFF.

The chain links TRBV19 to TRBJ2-3, with D unclear. CDR1 and CDR2 from the germline V gene are LNHDA and SQIVND (reference sequence). This CDR3 has 12 amino acids. Deletions cut 1 base from V and 4 bases from J, with 3 bases between. The DNA of the CDR3 is TGTGCCAGTAGTATAGGCCCAGATACGCAGTATTTT. This codes for CASSIGPDTQYF.

The chain recombines TRBV19 with TRBJ1-2; the D is unclear. V gave up 0 bases and J gave up 3 bases, with 11 bases separating them. Germline V gives CDR1 LNHDA, CDR2 SQIVND (reference sequence). The CDR3 has 15 amino acids. The CDR3 nucleotides read TGTGCCAGTAGTATAGATCCAGAAGCGGACTATGGCTACACCTTC. Its protein product is CASSIDPEADYGYTF.

The CDR3 loop is CASSAEDSYNSPLHF. CDR3 coding DNA: TGTGCCAGCAGCGCGGAGGACAGCTATAATTCACCCCTCCACTTT. This chain uses TRBV9 with TRBJ1-6; the D gene is possibly TRBD1 (6 bases). V was pared by 3 bases and J by 3 bases, with 10 bases between. This CDR3 is 15 amino acids long. Germline loops: CDR1 SGDLS, CDR2 YYNGEE.

V usage is TRBV4-1 and J usage is TRBJ1-2; D remains unclear. Germline V CDR1 and CDR2: MGHRA, YSYEKL. CDR3 length: 14 amino acids. V gave up 1 base and J gave up 8 bases, with 14 bases separating them. The CDR3 region is CASSQVHPVLGYTF. The CDR3 DNA follows: TGCGCCAGCAGCCAAGTTCATCCGGTGCTCGGCTACACCTTC.

The chain couples TRBV6-5 to TRBJ1-2, with a weak D call TRBD1 (6 bases). Germline V gene sequence: CDR1 MNHEY, CDR2 SVGAGI. V was cut by 6 bases and J by 6 bases, with 11 bases left in between. This CDR3 is 12 amino acids long. CDR3 amino acids: CASSRGPHGYTF. DNA of the CDR3: TGTGCCAGCAGCAGGGGTCCCCATGGCTACACCTTC.